Given below is one T cell receptor (beta chain) in context. Its target is unknown. V was pared by 0 bases and J by 10 bases, with 7 bases of the junction left unmatched. CDR1 and CDR2 (germline): MNHEY, SMNVEV (reference sequence). The CDR3 extends over 15 amino acids. The data stem from a study of cytomegalovirus exposure and HLA in healthy donors. The study, taken as a whole, reports: Some public TCRs appeared in many individuals, while most sequences were rare. Presence/absence analyses supposed approximately even sequencing depth among donors. Researchers counted 150 to 200 TCR beta chains as cytomegalovirus-associated.

Use of 60 Vbeta and 13 Jbeta primers characterized the PCR. Generated by immunoSEQ multiplex PCR, the TCRdb table keeps only in-frame clones and is missing some. Of 130,000 to 150,000 clones detected, about four fifths appear once; the ten largest clones hold 2.8%. At sampling all donors were nominally healthy, likely with unrecorded immune exposures. Material: PBMCs. This clonotype was obtained from a male donor in good health and CMV-seronegative. The rearrangement uses TRBV27 and TRBJ2-4, with TRBD1 matching over 9 bases. CDR3 DNA: TGTGCCAGCAGTTTATCAGACGGACAGGGGAGTATTCAGTACTTC. Translated, it gives CASSLSDGQGSIQYF.